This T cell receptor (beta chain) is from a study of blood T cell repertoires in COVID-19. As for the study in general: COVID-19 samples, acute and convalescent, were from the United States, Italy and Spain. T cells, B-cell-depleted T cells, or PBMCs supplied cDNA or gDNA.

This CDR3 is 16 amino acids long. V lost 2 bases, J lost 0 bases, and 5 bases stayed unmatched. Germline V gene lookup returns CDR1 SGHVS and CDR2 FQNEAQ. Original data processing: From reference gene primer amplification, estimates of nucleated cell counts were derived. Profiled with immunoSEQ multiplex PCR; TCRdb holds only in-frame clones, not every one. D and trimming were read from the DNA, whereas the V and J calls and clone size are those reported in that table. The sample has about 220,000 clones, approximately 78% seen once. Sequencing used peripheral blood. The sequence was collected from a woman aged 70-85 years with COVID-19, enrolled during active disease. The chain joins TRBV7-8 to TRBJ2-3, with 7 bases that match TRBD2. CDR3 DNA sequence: TGTGCCAGCAGCTTACCCGGACTAGTGAGCACAGATACGCAGTATTTT. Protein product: CASSLPGLVSTDTQYF. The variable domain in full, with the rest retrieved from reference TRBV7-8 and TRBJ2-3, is GAGVSQSPRYKVAKRGQDVALRCDPISGHVSLFWYQQALGQGPEFLTYFQNEAQLDKSGLPSDRFFAERPEGSVSTLKIQRTQQEDSAVYLCASSLPGLVSTDTQYFGPGTRLTVL.